The sequence of this TCR beta chain was determined in a study of control samples from healthy donors and cancer patients. Trimming shortened V by 4 bases and J by 1 base, and 9 bases separated the two germline ends. From germline, CDR1 is SGHNT and CDR2 YYREEE (reference sequence). The CDR3 runs to 14 residues. The repertoire was sequenced with immunoSEQ multiplex PCR; TCRdb's copy has only in-frame clones and lacks some. The sample holds roughly 59,000 clones; roughly nine tenths are singletons and the top ten take 1.5% to 2%. The gene calls are TRBV5-4 and TRBJ2-4; TRBD1 is a possible D gene (5 bases). Sample: PBMCs. This TCR derives from a middle-aged man with colorectal cancer. The CDR3 loop reads CASSGAGAKNIQYF. CDR3 in DNA: TGTGCCAGCAGCGGGGCTGGGGCCAAAAACATTCAGTACTTC.